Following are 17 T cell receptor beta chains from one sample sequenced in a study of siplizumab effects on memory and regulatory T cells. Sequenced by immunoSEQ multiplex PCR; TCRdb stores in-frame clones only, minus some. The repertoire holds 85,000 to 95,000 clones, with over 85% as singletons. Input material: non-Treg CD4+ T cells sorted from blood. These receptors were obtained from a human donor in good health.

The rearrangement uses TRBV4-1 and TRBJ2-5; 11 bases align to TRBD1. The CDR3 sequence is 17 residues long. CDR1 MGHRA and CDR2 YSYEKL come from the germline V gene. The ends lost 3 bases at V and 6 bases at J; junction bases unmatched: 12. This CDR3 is CASSQFSAGTGGKTQYF. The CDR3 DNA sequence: TGCGCCAGCAGCCAGTTCTCTGCCGGGACAGGGGGAAAGACCCAGTACTTC.

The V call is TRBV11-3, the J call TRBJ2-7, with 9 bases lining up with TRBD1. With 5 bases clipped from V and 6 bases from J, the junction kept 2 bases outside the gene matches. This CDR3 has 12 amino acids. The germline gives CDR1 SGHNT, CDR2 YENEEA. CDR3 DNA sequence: TGTGCCAGCAGCCGGACAGGGGTCGAGCAGTACTTC. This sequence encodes CASSRTGVEQYF.

CDR3 sequence reads: CASSPGGGQTQYF. CDR3 in DNA: TGCGCCAGCAGCCCTGGGGGGGGCCAGACCCAGTACTTC. The chain uses TRBV5-1 and TRBJ2-5, with a weak D call TRBD2 (7 bases). CDR3 size: 13 residues. The V end lost 4 bases, the J end lost 6 bases, and 13 bases lay between the germline ends. The germline V gene has CDR1 SGHRS and CDR2 YFSETQ.

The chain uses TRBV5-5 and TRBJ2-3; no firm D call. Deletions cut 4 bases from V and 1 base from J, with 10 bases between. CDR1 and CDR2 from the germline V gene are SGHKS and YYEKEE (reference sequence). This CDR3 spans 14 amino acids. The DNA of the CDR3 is TGTGCCAGCAGCCCATGGGATGGCACAGATACGCAGTATTTT. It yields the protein CASSPWDGTDTQYF.

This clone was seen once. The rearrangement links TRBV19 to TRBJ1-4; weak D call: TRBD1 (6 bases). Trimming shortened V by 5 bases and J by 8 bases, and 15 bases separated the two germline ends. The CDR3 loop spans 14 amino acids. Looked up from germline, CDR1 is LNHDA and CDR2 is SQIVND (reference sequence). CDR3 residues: CASSGTGILEKLFF. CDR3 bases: TGTGCCAGTAGTGGAACAGGGATTTTGGAAAAACTGTTTTTT.

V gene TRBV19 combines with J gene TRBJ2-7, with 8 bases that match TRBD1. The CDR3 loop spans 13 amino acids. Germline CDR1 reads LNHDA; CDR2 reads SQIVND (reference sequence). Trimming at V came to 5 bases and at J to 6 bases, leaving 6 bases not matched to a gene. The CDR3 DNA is TGTGCCAGTAGTGGACAGGGACACCCCGAGCAGTACTTC. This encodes CASSGQGHPEQYF.

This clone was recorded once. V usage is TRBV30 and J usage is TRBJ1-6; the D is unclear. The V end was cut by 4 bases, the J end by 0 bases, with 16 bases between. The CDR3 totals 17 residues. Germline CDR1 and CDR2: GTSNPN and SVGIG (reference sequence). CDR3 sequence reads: CAWILEERSSYNSPLHF. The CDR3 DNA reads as TGTGCCTGGATATTGGAAGAAAGAAGCTCCTATAATTCACCCCTCCACTTT.

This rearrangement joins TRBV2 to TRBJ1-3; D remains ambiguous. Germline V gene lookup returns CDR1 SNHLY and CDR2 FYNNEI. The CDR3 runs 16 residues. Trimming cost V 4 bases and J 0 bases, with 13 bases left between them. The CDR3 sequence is CASSALVENSGNTIYF. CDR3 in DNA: TGTGCCAGCAGTGCGTTAGTTGAGAACTCTGGAAACACCATATATTTT.

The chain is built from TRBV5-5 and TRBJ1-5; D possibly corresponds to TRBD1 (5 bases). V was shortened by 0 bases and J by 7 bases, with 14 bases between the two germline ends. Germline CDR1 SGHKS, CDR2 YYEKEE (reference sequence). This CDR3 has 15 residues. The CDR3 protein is CASSLEFRGVQPQHF. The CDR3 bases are TGTGCCAGCAGCTTGGAGTTCCGGGGGGTGCAGCCCCAGCATTTT.

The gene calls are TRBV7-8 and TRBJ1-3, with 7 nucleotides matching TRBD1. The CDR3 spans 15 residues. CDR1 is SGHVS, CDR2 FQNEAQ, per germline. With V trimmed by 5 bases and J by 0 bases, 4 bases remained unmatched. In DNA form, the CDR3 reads TGTGCCAGCAGCCTTCGGGACAGCTCTGGAAACACCATATATTTT. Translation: CASSLRDSSGNTIYF.

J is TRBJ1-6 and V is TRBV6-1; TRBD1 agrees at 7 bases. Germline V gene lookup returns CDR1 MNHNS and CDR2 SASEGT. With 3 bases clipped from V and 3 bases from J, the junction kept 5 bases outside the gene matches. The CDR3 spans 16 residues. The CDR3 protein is CASSETGSLYNSPLHF. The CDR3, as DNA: TGTGCCAGCAGTGAGACAGGGAGCCTCTATAATTCACCCCTCCACTTT.

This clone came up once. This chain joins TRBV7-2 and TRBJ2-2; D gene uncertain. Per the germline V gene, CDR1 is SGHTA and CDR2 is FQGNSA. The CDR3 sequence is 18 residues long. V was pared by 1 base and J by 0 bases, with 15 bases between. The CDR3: CASSLVDLSFANTGELFF. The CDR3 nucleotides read TGTGCCAGCAGCTTAGTCGATCTCTCCTTCGCGAACACCGGGGAGCTGTTTTTT.

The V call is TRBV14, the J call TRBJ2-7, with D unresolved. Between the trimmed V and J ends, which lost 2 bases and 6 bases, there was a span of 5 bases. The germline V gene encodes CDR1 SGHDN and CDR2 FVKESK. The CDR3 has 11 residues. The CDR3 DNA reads TGTGCCAGCAGCCAATCCCGCGAGCAGTACTTC. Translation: CASSQSREQYF. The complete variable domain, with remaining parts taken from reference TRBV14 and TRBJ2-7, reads EAGVTQFPSHSVIEKGQTVTLRCDPISGHDNLYWYRRVMGKEIKFLLHFVKESKQDESGMPNNRFLAERTGGTYSTLKVQPAELEDSGVYFCASSQSREQYFGPGTRLTVT.

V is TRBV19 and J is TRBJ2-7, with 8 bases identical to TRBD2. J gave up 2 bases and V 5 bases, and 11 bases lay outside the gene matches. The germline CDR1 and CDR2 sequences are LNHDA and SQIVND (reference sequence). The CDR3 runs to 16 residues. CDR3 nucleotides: TGTGCCAGTAGTCCCGGAAGGGGTAGCGGGGCCTACGAGCAGTACTTC. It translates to CASSPGRGSGAYEQYF.

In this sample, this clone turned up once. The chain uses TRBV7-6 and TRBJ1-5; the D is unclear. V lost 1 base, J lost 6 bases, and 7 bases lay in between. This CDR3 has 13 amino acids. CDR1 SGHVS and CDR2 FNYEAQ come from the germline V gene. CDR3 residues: CASSLEAGQPQHF. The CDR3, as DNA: TGTGCCAGCAGCTTAGAGGCCGGTCAGCCCCAGCATTTT. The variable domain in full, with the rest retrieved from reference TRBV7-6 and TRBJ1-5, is GAGVSQSPRYKVTKRGQDVALRCDPISGHVSLYWYRQALGQGPEFLTYFNYEAQQDKSGLPNDRFSAERPEGSISTLTIQRTEQRDSAMYRCASSLEAGQPQHFGDGTRLSIL.

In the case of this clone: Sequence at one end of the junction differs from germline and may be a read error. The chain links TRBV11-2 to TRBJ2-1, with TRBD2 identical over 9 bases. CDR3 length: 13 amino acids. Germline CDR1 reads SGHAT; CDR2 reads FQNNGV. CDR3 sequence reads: CASTLAGVGEQFF. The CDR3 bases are TGTGCCAGCACCTTAGCGGGAGTCGGTGAGCAGTTCTTC.

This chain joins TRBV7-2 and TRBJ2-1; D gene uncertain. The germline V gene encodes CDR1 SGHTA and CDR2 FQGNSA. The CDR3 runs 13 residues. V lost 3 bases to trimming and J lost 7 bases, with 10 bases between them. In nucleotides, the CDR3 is TGTGCCAGCAGCTTCGCGGACGGGAATGAGCAGTTCTTC. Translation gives CASSFADGNEQFF. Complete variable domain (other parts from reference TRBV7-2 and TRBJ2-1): GAGVSQSPSNKVTEKGKDVELRCDPISGHTALYWYRQSLGQGLEFLIYFQGNSAPDKSGLPSDRFSAERTGGSVSTLTIQRTQQEDSAVYLCASSFADGNEQFFGPGTRLTVL.